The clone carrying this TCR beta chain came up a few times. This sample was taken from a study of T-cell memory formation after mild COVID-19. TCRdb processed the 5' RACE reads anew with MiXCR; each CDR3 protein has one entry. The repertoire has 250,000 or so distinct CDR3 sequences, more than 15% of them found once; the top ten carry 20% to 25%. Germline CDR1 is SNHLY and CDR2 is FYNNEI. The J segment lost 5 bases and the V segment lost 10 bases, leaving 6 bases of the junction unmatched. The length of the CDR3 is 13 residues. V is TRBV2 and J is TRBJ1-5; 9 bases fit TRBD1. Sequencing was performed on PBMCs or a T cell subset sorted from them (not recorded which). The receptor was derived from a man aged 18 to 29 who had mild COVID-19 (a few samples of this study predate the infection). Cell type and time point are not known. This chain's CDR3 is CATQGQGYQPQHF. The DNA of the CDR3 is TGTGCCACCCAGGGACAGGGTTATCAGCCCCAGCATTTT.